Below, 20 T cell receptor beta chains from the same sample are listed, as sequenced in a study of T-cell memory formation after mild COVID-19. Via MiXCR, TCRdb re-called the 5' RACE reads, giving one row per CDR3 protein. The table has about 150,000 distinct CDR3 sequences, approximately 14% seen once. Source material: PBMCs or a T cell subset sorted from them (not recorded which). Receptors originate from an adult woman who had mild COVID-19 (a few samples of this study predate the infection). Cell type and time point are not known.

This clonotype has only a few counts. The gene calls are TRBV12-3 or TRBV12-4 and TRBJ1-1, with TRBD1 matching 8 bases. This CDR3 spans 14 amino acids. V dropped 6 bases and J dropped 2; count of bases not matched to a gene: 5. The CDR3 sequence: CASRYRGDNTEAFF. CDR3 nucleotides: TGTGCCAGCAGATACAGGGGGGATAACACTGAAGCTTTCTTT.

This chain connects TRBV5-6 to TRBJ1-4; D unclear. V was cut by 2 bases and J by 8 bases, with 7 bases left in between. The CDR3 sequence is 12 residues long. Germline CDR1 SGHDT, CDR2 YYEEEE. The CDR3 bases are TGTGCCAGCAGCTTTTGGACGGAAAAACTGTTTTTT. It is translated as CASSFWTEKLFF.

CDR3 in amino acids: CASSLVSSWGNEQFF. Here the CDR3 DNA reads TGTGCCAGCAGCTTAGTCTCTAGTTGGGGCAATGAGCAGTTCTTC. V is TRBV7-6 and J is TRBJ2-1, with unresolved D. V lost 1 base, J lost 6 bases, and 13 bases lay in between. The CDR3 runs 15 residues. Germline V gives CDR1 SGHVS, CDR2 FNYEAQ.

This chain uses TRBV18 with TRBJ1-1; TRBD1 is a possible D gene (6 bases). The CDR3 length is 13 residues. Trimming left V 2 bases short and J 8 bases short, with 12 bases between. CDR1 KGHSH and CDR2 LQKENI come from the germline V gene. The CDR3 spells CASSPNRADEAFF. The CDR3 DNA is TGTGCCAGCTCACCAAACAGGGCGGACGAAGCTTTCTTT.

This chain uses TRBV2 with TRBJ2-7; D is perhaps TRBD1 (9 bases). The V and J ends lost 6 bases and 4 bases respectively, with 19 bases between them. The CDR3 length is 15 residues. Germline-derived CDR1 and CDR2 are SNHLY and FYNNEI. The CDR3 region is CASSSGGDRAYEQYF. For the CDR3, the DNA is TGTGCCAGCAGCTCGGGGGGGGACAGGGCATACGAGCAGTACTTC.

This clonotype showed up just a few times. The chain combines TRBV7-8 with TRBJ2-1; TRBD1 matches at 7 bases. This CDR3 is 16 amino acids long. V was pared by 0 bases and J by 8 bases, with 10 bases of the junction left unmatched. CDR1 SGHVS and CDR2 FQNEAQ come from the germline V gene. The CDR3 DNA reads as TGTGCCAGCAGCTTAGCACCCCGGGACAGATGGGATGAGCAGTTCTTC. This sequence encodes CASSLAPRDRWDEQFF. Using reference TRBV7-8 and TRBJ2-1 for the parts outside the CDR3, the full variable domain is GAGVSQSPRYKVAKRGQDVALRCDPISGHVSLFWYQQALGQGPEFLTYFQNEAQLDKSGLPSDRFFAERPEGSVSTLKIQRTQQEDSAVYLCASSLAPRDRWDEQFFGPGTRLTVL.

This clonotype was seen a few times. This chain connects TRBV12-3 or TRBV12-4 to TRBJ1-1; weak D call: TRBD1 (6 bases). The CDR3 contains 13 residues. Trimming pared 5 bases from V and 4 bases from J, leaving 11 bases between. DNA of the CDR3: TGTGCCAGCAGTGCGAGGGGGGGCACTGAAGCTTTCTTT. Its protein product is CASSARGGTEAFF.

This sequence joins TRBV7-3 and TRBJ2-1; 11 bases line up with TRBD1. Germline CDR1 is SGHTA and CDR2 is FQGTGA. This CDR3 contains 12 residues. V lost 8 bases and J lost 8; bases outside the gene matches: 2. The CDR3: CASGTGGDEQFF. In DNA form, the CDR3 reads TGTGCCAGCGGGACAGGGGGGGATGAGCAGTTCTTC.

In DNA, the CDR3 is TGTGCCAGCAGCTTGGTTAGGCGGGGTGGCACAGATACGCAGTATTTT. It encodes CASSLVRRGGTDTQYF. The chain carries TRBV5-6 and TRBJ2-3, with D maybe TRBD2 (6 bases). CDR3 size: 16 residues. In germline, CDR1 is SGHDT, CDR2 YYEEEE. V was clipped by 0 bases and J by 1 base, with 12 bases between them.

This clonotype turned up a few times. The chain couples TRBV7-6 to TRBJ2-7; D could derive from TRBD1 or TRBD2 (5 bases each). The CDR3 runs to 15 residues. The V end was cut by 5 bases, the J end by 0 bases, with 14 bases between. Germline lookup yields CDR1 SGHVS and CDR2 FNYEAQ. The CDR3 reads CASSQGTVSSYEQYF. CDR3 DNA sequence: TGTGCCAGCAGCCAAGGGACGGTGAGCTCCTACGAGCAGTACTTC.

This clonotype was counted only a few times. J is TRBJ2-7 and V is TRBV7-3, with D possibly TRBD1 on 5 matching bases. The germline V and J ends were trimmed by 5 bases and 4 bases, with 12 bases remaining between them. Germline CDR1 is SGHTA and CDR2 is FQGTGA. The CDR3 is made up of 13 amino acids. CDR3 bases: TGTGCCAGCAGCCCATCACCAGGGTACGAGCAGTACTTC. It codes for CASSPSPGYEQYF.

The chain links TRBV6-2 or TRBV6-3 to TRBJ2-1; D is ambiguous. V was cut by 10 bases and J by 6 bases, with 16 bases left in between. The CDR3 consists of 13 residues. Germline CDR1 reads MNHEY; CDR2 reads SVGEGT. The CDR3 sequence is CATSFHGSNEQFF. The CDR3 coding sequence is TGTGCCACCTCATTCCATGGGTCCAATGAGCAGTTCTTC.

The rearrangement links TRBV30 to TRBJ2-7; 7 bases map to TRBD2. Germline CDR1 and CDR2: GTSNPN and SVGIG (reference sequence). The V and J ends lost 5 bases and 4 bases, in that order; junction bases with no gene match: 8. The CDR3 runs to 13 residues. The CDR3 nucleotides read TGTGCCTGGGGGGCCGGACTAGGATACGAGCAGTACTTC. Translation: CAWGAGLGYEQYF.

This clonotype turned up a few times. The chain is built from TRBV6-5 and TRBJ2-2, with D perhaps matching TRBD1 or TRBD2 (5 bases each). Trimming removed 8 bases at V and 0 bases at J, with 10 bases between. This CDR3 has 14 residues. The germline V gene encodes CDR1 MNHEY and CDR2 SVGAGI. The CDR3: CASSRGANTGELFF. DNA of the CDR3: TGTGCCAGCTCAAGAGGGGCGAACACCGGGGAGCTGTTTTTT.

On this clonotype: A clone one base away is much larger, so this may be a read error. The chain carries TRBV7-3 and TRBJ2-2, with TRBD1 matching over 8 bases. V trimming: 3 bases; J trimming: 6 bases; junction bases outside the gene matches: 6. Germline CDR1 SGHTA, CDR2 FQGTGA. The CDR3 has 15 amino acids. CDR3 loop: CASSFQGAGAGELFF. CDR3 bases: TGTGCCAGCAGCTTCCAGGGGGCCGGAGCCGGGGAGCTGTTTTTT.

This sequence joins TRBV7-3 and TRBJ2-3, with TRBD2 matching over 8 bases. With 4 bases clipped from V and 5 bases from J, the junction kept 5 bases outside the gene matches. Germline-derived CDR1 and CDR2 are SGHTA and FQGTGA. This CDR3 is built from 14 residues. The DNA for the CDR3 is TGTGCCAGCAGCTCGGGGGGGCCCGGAGATACGCAGTATTTT. Amino acid sequence: CASSSGGPGDTQYF.

The chain employs TRBV30 and TRBJ2-6; TRBD2 agrees at 9 bases. The CDR3 is 15 residues long. Unmatched junction bases numbered 6, after V lost 5 bases and J lost 4 bases. Germline lookup yields CDR1 GTSNPN and CDR2 SVGIG (reference sequence). The CDR3: CAWGTSFVGANVLTF. As DNA, the CDR3 is TGTGCCTGGGGGACTAGCTTCGTAGGGGCCAACGTCCTGACTTTC.

The gene calls are TRBV14 and TRBJ2-7; 9 bases map to TRBD2. CDR1 is SGHDN and CDR2 is FVKESK in the germline V gene. The CDR3 totals 15 residues. With V trimmed by 4 bases and J by 3 bases, 7 bases remained unmatched. CDR3 sequence: CASSPRLAVDYEQYF. The CDR3 DNA reads TGTGCCAGCAGCCCACGACTAGCGGTGGACTACGAGCAGTACTTC.

A few counts support this clonotype. The chain recombines TRBV24-1 with TRBJ2-1; TRBD2 aligns across 7 bases. This CDR3 is built from 13 residues. V gave up 7 bases and J gave up 7 bases; unmatched junction bases: 6. Germline CDR1 reads KGHDR; CDR2 reads SFDVKD. The CDR3 DNA reads TGTGCCACCAGGGCGGGGGAATCGAATGAGCAGTTCTTC. Translating it yields CATRAGESNEQFF.

This clonotype was picked up a small number of times. The genes are TRBV9 and TRBJ1-4, with 8 bases identical to TRBD1. The CDR3 length is 15 residues. The J segment lost 3 bases and the V segment lost 3 bases, leaving 4 bases of the junction unmatched. Germline V gene data show CDR1 as SGDLS and CDR2 as YYNGEE. DNA for the CDR3: TGTGCCAGCAGCGAGCAGGGGGCGTCTAATGAAAAACTGTTTTTT. Its translation: CASSEQGASNEKLFF. The whole variable domain, remainder taken from reference TRBV9 and TRBJ1-4, is DSGVTQTPKHLITATGQRVTLRCSPRSGDLSVYWYQQSLDQGLQFLIQYYNGEERAKGNILERFSAQQFPDLHSELNLSSLELGDSALYFCASSEQGASNEKLFFGSGTQLSVL.